The 17 T cell receptor beta chains listed next were all sequenced from one sample in a study of T cell responses to AZD1222 COVID-19 vaccine. Profiling relied on immunoSEQ multiplex PCR, and the TCRdb table lists in-frame clones only, not all of them. The sample has over 100,000 clones; about 90% are singletons. Sample: peripheral blood, taken 28 days after the second AZD1222 dose. All receptors derive from an adult who received the AZD1222 COVID-19 vaccine.

This clone appeared a single time. The chain is built from TRBV6-2 or TRBV6-3 and TRBJ1-6; the D is unclear. This CDR3 region has 12 residues. Trimming took off 5 bases at V and 8 bases at J, with 7 bases between the two ends. The germline CDR1 and CDR2 sequences are MNHEY and SVGEGT. CDR3 in amino acids: CASSQSYSPLHF. CDR3 DNA sequence: TGTGCCAGCAGTCAAAGTTATTCACCCCTCCACTTT.

V is TRBV15 and J is TRBJ1-6; 7 nucleotides line up with TRBD1. CDR1 and CDR2 (germline): LNHNV, YYDKDF (reference sequence). Germline trimming cut 0 bases from V and 8 bases from J; bases unmatched to any gene: 4. This CDR3 contains 15 residues. The CDR3 reads CATSREDRVYSPLHF. The CDR3 nucleotides read TGTGCCACCAGCAGAGAAGACAGGGTTTATTCACCCCTCCACTTT. Full variable domain (rest looked up from reference TRBV15 and TRBJ1-6): DAMVIQNPRYQVTQFGKPVTLSCSQTLNHNVMYWYQQKSSQAPKLLFHYYDKDFNNEADTPDNFQSRRPNTSFCFLDIRSPGLGDTAMYLCATSREDRVYSPLHFGNGTRLTVT.

This chain joins TRBV9 and TRBJ1-2; weak D call: TRBD1 (6 bases). The CDR3 extends over 15 amino acids. The germline gives CDR1 SGDLS, CDR2 YYNGEE. Trimming cost V 0 bases and J 1 base, with 10 bases left between them. The chain's CDR3 is CASSVDGGHNYGYTF. The CDR3 DNA reads as TGTGCCAGCAGCGTAGATGGGGGCCATAACTATGGCTACACCTTC.

As for this clone: Germline is not matched at one junction end, which may reflect a read error. The V and J genes are TRBV7-9 and TRBJ1-3; D possibly corresponds to TRBD1 (5 bases). Per the germline V gene, CDR1 is SEHNR and CDR2 is FQNEAQ (reference sequence). CDR3 length: 16 amino acids. The CDR3 bases are TGTGCCAGCAGATTAGGGCCCGGAGGGACCGGAAACACCATATATTTT. This sequence encodes CASRLGPGGTGNTIYF.

The chain is built from TRBV19 and TRBJ1-1; tentative D call: TRBD1 (6 bases). This CDR3 contains 13 residues. CDR1 and CDR2 from the germline V gene are LNHDA and SQIVND (reference sequence). V was cut by 6 bases and J by 4 bases, with 12 bases left in between. CDR3 protein: CASSHTRGTEAFF. CDR3 DNA: TGTGCCAGTAGCCATACCAGGGGCACTGAAGCTTTCTTT.

The genes are TRBV29-1 and TRBJ1-2, with no clear D. Germline-derived CDR1 and CDR2 are SQVTM and ANQGSEA. Deletions cut 1 base from V and 7 bases from J, with 13 bases between. The CDR3 spans 13 residues. This CDR3 reads CSVEGTLAGGYTF. The DNA for the CDR3 is TGCAGCGTTGAAGGGACTTTAGCGGGTGGCTACACCTTC.

The chain uses TRBV6-5 and TRBJ1-1, with a weak D call TRBD1 (5 bases). CDR1 MNHEY and CDR2 SVGAGI come from the germline V gene. CDR3 length equals 15 residues. V lost 0 bases and J 3 bases, leaving 11 bases between the germline ends. The CDR3 spells CASSYSGVVYTEAFF. The CDR3 nucleotides read TGTGCCAGCAGTTACTCGGGGGTAGTTTACACTGAAGCTTTCTTT.

This clone turned up a few times. The genes are TRBV18 and TRBJ2-7, with D possibly TRBD2 on 5 matching bases. Trimming removed 1 base from V and 1 base from J, with 8 bases in between. The CDR3 loop spans 14 amino acids. The V gene's germline CDR1 is KGHSH and CDR2 LQKENI. The CDR3 DNA reads as TGTGCCAGCTCACCACGTGAGGGATCCTACGAGCAGTACTTC. This sequence encodes CASSPREGSYEQYF.

The sample holds a few counts of this clone. V usage is TRBV6-2 or TRBV6-3 and J usage is TRBJ2-7; 10 positions agree with TRBD2. The trim removed 6 bases at V and 2 bases at J, leaving 7 bases unmatched. The CDR3 is made up of 15 amino acids. CDR1 is MNHEY and CDR2 is SVGEGT in the germline V gene. This CDR3 is CASSLQREGPYEQYF. CDR3 DNA: TGTGCCAGCAGCCTTCAGCGGGAGGGCCCCTACGAGCAGTACTTC.

This chain joins TRBV7-2 and TRBJ2-7; D uncertain. Germline V gene sequence: CDR1 SGHTA, CDR2 FQGNSA. The V end lost 3 bases, the J end lost 5 bases, and 11 bases lay between the germline ends. This CDR3 comprises 13 residues. The CDR3 protein is CASSFPSPDEQYF. The CDR3 DNA reads as TGTGCCAGCAGCTTCCCAAGTCCCGACGAGCAGTACTTC.

The rearrangement joins TRBV27 to TRBJ2-2; unclear D gene. Germline V lookup: CDR1 MNHEY, CDR2 SMNVEV (reference sequence). Trimming pared 5 bases from V and 8 bases from J, leaving 9 bases between. The CDR3 runs to 12 residues. CDR3 protein: CASSPYGGELFF. DNA of the CDR3: TGTGCCAGCAGTCCCTATGGAGGGGAGCTGTTTTTT.

This chain connects TRBV6-6 to TRBJ2-1; TRBD2 matches 10 bases. Trimming removed 1 base from V and 5 bases from J; junction bases left unmatched: 2. Germline V lookup: CDR1 MNHNY, CDR2 SVGAGI (reference sequence). This CDR3 region has 15 residues. CDR3 amino acids: CASSYWTSGNNEQFF. DNA for the CDR3: TGTGCCAGCAGTTACTGGACTAGCGGTAACAATGAGCAGTTCTTC.

The chain is built from TRBV6-2 or TRBV6-3 and TRBJ2-7; the match to TRBD2 covers 7 bases. This CDR3 contains 16 residues. V trimming: 5 bases; J trimming: 2 bases; junction bases outside the gene matches: 12. Germline V CDR1 and CDR2: MNHEY, SVGEGT. The CDR3 DNA follows: TGTGCCAGCAGTCCCTCTAGCGGCCACATGGCCTACGAGCAGTACTTC. Its translation: CASSPSSGHMAYEQYF.

This chain connects TRBV5-1 to TRBJ2-1, with D possibly matching TRBD1 (5 bases). Trimming shortened V by 0 bases and J by 4 bases, and 11 bases separated the two germline ends. Germline V gene sequence: CDR1 SGHRS, CDR2 YFSETQ. The CDR3 consists of 15 residues. The CDR3 reads CASSLDRRPYNEQFF. The CDR3 DNA follows: TGCGCCAGCAGCTTGGACAGGCGACCTTACAATGAGCAGTTCTTC.

The chain employs TRBV3-1 (or the pseudogene TRBV3-2) and TRBJ2-5, with D unresolved. Germline CDR1 reads LGHDT; CDR2 reads YNNKEL (reference sequence). Trimming took 4 bases from V and 4 from J, leaving 10 bases between them. The CDR3 extends over 13 amino acids. The chain's CDR3 is CASSPTGPETQYF. For the CDR3, the DNA is TGTGCCAGCAGCCCGACTGGGCCAGAGACCCAGTACTTC.

As for this clone: Other DNA variants within this sample encode the same CDR3. The chain combines TRBV19 with TRBJ1-1; the D gene is possibly TRBD1 (5 bases). The length of the CDR3 is 13 residues. Germline assignment: CDR1 LNHDA and CDR2 SQIVND (reference sequence). V was cut by 3 bases and J by 5 bases, with 10 bases left in between. DNA for the CDR3: TGTGCCAGTAGTATCTCTCGGGGGACTGAAGCTTTCTTT. As protein: CASSISRGTEAFF.

The chain combines TRBV10-3 with TRBJ2-7; D gene unclear. The CDR3 extends over 13 amino acids. V was shortened by 3 bases and J by 2 bases, with 8 bases between the two germline ends. Germline lookup yields CDR1 ENHRY and CDR2 SYGVKD. The CDR3 spells CAISDDGTYEQYF. The CDR3 DNA reads as TGTGCCATCAGTGACGACGGAACCTACGAGCAGTACTTC.